This TCR beta chain came from a study of identifying expanded T cells in peripheral blood. Concerning this clone itself: Its antigen is undetermined.

The table came from immunoSEQ multiplex PCR; TCRdb's copy has only in-frame clones and leaves some out. This table has approximately 110,000 clones, around 89% appearing once. Regarding the study as a whole: Clone count variance between approximately 2-week samples rose with total template count.

The CDR3 covers 14 residues. V shed 6 bases and J 6 bases; nucleotides not matched to a gene: 10. The germline V gene encodes CDR1 ENHRY and CDR2 SYGVKD. The source of this sequence is a person aged 18 to 75 in good health. V is TRBV10-3 and J is TRBJ1-2; TRBD1 matches at 7 bases. The specimen sequenced was blood. The CDR3 DNA reads TGTGCCATCAGGGGTAGGGAACAGGGGAATGGCTACACCTTC. Its translation is CAIRGREQGNGYTF.